The sequence of this TCR beta chain was determined in a study of T-cell memory formation after mild COVID-19 (dated by TCRdb to the early 2020s). Regarding the study in general: TCR sequence clusters from the two donors were found to be largely donor specific. In a couple of donors, T-cell clones that expanded and contracted after mild COVID-19 were tracked by sequencing TCRalpha and TCRbeta repertoires over time. Two young, previously healthy adult volunteers, one female and one male, were included in the cohort.

Sequenced on an Illumina NovaSeq 6000. TCRalpha and TCRbeta cDNA libraries were built by 5'RACE with constant-segment primers, adding sample barcodes and unique molecular identifiers. Trizol reagent was used to extract RNA from every sample. Amplification of the libraries took two PCR steps, and the second step added a second sample barcode plus Illumina TruSeq adapters. The libraries were sequenced on an Illumina NovaSeq using 2 x 150 bp paired-end reads. In the paper's pipeline: Demultiplexing of reads and collapsing into UMI-guided consensus sequences were performed with migec v1.2.7. Using mixcr v2.1.11, UMI consensuses were aligned to TRA and TRB V and J templates and then assembled into clonotypes. Expanded or contracted clonotypes were those called significant by both edgeR and NoisET, with noise models trained on biological replicates. For edgeR calls, a false discovery rate-adjusted p below 0.01 and a log2 fold-change threshold of 1 were applied. As an exploratory analysis of dynamics, PCA with hierarchical clustering was applied to max-normalized trajectories of the 1000 most abundant clonotypes. Each responding clone was given a CD4 or CD8 phenotype based on the CD4+ and CD8+ repertoires, which had been sequenced separately. The public reads were run again by TCRdb, first through fastp at Q25 and then through MiXCR, and only productive beta chains were kept. Merged by CDR3 protein, the rows form single entries marked with the most common genes and DNA. The V and J calls were determined by TCRdb, not by the authors. The sample contains under 600,000 distinct CDR3 sequences, less than 25% of them found a single time. In total, the top ten clones hold under 8.5% of the sample.

Ficoll-Paque density gradient centrifugation was used to isolate PBMCs. The sample holds a few counts of this clonotype. The clone's antigen remains unknown. No base quality information exists; no much larger clone differs at one position. What the authors observed across the whole study: SARS-CoV-2 specificity was not confirmed for the second-wave clones peaking on day 37. Clones that contracted from day 15 to 85 showed balanced CD4/CD8 phenotypes, whereas a second wave of clones that expanded from day 15 to 37 leaned towards CD4+. Contracting CD4+ clones were found mainly in CM and EM memory subsets, while CD8+ clones were enriched in EMRA. Only two mild cases were covered by the study, and larger cohorts that include severe cases with pre-infection samples were considered necessary. Some responding clones were found in pre-infection memory, which suggests that pre-existing cross-reactive memory T cells took part in the SARS-CoV-2 response.

The receptor comes from an adult woman who had mild COVID-19 (a few samples of this study predate the infection). The sample titles of this study are shuffled in the database, so cell type and time point are left out; the donor was told from shared clones. Sequenced material: PBMCs or a T cell subset sorted from them (not recorded which).

The CDR3 protein is CASSPRMTGEGYTF. The nucleotides read TGTGCCAGCAGCCCGCGTATGACAGGGGAGGGCTACACCTTC. The chain employs TRBV7-2 and TRBJ1-2; 8 bases in between match TRBD1. V and J are trimmed by 5 bases and 8 bases, and the gene matches miss 10 bases of the junction. Inclusive of the bounding cysteine and phenylalanine, the CDR3 is 14 residues long. The only DNA kept is the CDR3, 42 bases in frame from the first base. Reading the germline V gene gives CDR1 SGHTA and CDR2 FQGNSA.